A single sample gave rise to the 6 T cell receptor beta chains below, sequenced in a study of T cell clonotyping in hematopoietic cell transplantation. TCRdb keeps only in-frame clones here, not all; method: immunoSEQ multiplex PCR. Of tens of thousands of clones listed, less than 96% are singletons. Time point here: recipient sample about 28 days before transplant, after cytoreduction. The sequenced sample was peripheral blood mononuclear cells, obtained before stem cell transplant. These receptor sequences come from a woman between 50 and 59 years old with acute myeloid leukemia. Some clones in this sample may be carry-over from other donors' samples.

This chain uses TRBV10-3 with TRBJ2-3, with TRBD2 matching 9 bases. The CDR3 sequence is 15 residues long. With 7 bases clipped from V and 2 bases from J, the junction kept 7 bases outside the gene matches. Per germline, CDR1 ENHRY and CDR2 SYGVKD. CDR3 DNA: TGTGCCATCACGTTTAGCGGGAGTCCCACAGATACGCAGTATTTT. Residues: CAITFSGSPTDTQYF.

J is TRBJ2-7 and V is TRBV19; TRBD2 agrees at 7 bases. The CDR3 loop spans 17 amino acids. The germline V gene encodes CDR1 LNHDA and CDR2 SQIVND (reference sequence). The J segment lost 0 bases and the V segment lost 1 base, leaving 9 bases of the junction unmatched. CDR3 bases: TGTGCCAGTAGTATAGCCCAGGGAGGGGCGCGCTCCTACGAGCAGTACTTC. Protein: CASSIAQGGARSYEQYF.

The chain links TRBV6-1 to TRBJ1-4; D unresolved. CDR3 length: 14 amino acids. V was trimmed by 5 bases and J by 2 bases, leaving 9 bases between them. Germline loops: CDR1 MNHNS, CDR2 SASEGT. Here the CDR3 reads CASSPRSTNEKLFF. The CDR3 DNA is TGTGCCAGCAGTCCTCGGTCGACTAATGAAAAACTGTTTTTT.

V is TRBV5-6 and J is TRBJ2-3; D uncertain. The CDR3 consists of 12 residues. V lost 4 bases, J lost 5 bases, and 8 bases lay in between. Germline CDR1 SGHDT, CDR2 YYEEEE. Written as DNA, the CDR3 is TGTGCCAGCAGCCAACCACGAGATACGCAGTATTTT. Protein product: CASSQPRDTQYF. Based on the CDR3 plus reference TRBV5-6 and TRBJ2-3, the full variable domain is DAGVTQSPTHLIKTRGQQVTLRCSPKSGHDTVSWYQQALGQGPQFIFQYYEEEERQRGNFPDRFSGHQFPNYSSELNVNALLLGDSALYLCASSQPRDTQYFGPGTRLTVL.

The chain recombines TRBV11-2 with TRBJ2-5; D possibly matches TRBD1 or TRBD2 (6 bases each). Trimming pared 1 base from V and 5 bases from J, leaving 20 bases between. The germline CDR1 and CDR2 sequences are SGHAT and FQNNGV. The CDR3 runs to 17 residues. CDR3 residues: CASSLGIRGQIGETQYF. CDR3 coding DNA: TGTGCCAGCAGCTTAGGTATCCGGGGGCAGATTGGGGAGACCCAGTACTTC. Variable domain in full (rest from reference TRBV11-2 and TRBJ2-5): EAGVAQSPRYKIIEKRQSVAFWCNPISGHATLYWYQQILGQGPKLLIQFQNNGVVDDSQLPKDRFSAERLKGVDSTLKIQPAKLEDSAVYLCASSLGIRGQIGETQYFGPGTRLLVL.

The chain carries TRBV9 and TRBJ2-3; D ambiguous. The CDR3 has 15 amino acids. In germline, CDR1 is SGDLS, CDR2 YYNGEE. The V end lost 0 bases, the J end lost 0 bases, and 8 bases lay between the germline ends. The CDR3 loop is CASSVALDSTDTQYF. DNA for the CDR3: TGTGCCAGCAGCGTAGCCCTGGACAGCACAGATACGCAGTATTTT. The full variable domain, with the rest looked up from reference TRBV9 and TRBJ2-3, is DSGVTQTPKHLITATGQRVTLRCSPRSGDLSVYWYQQSLDQGLQFLIQYYNGEERAKGNILERFSAQQFPDLHSELNLSSLELGDSALYFCASSVALDSTDTQYFGPGTRLTVL.